The clone carrying this TCR beta chain appeared a single time. The CDR3 is 14 residues long. Germline loops: CDR1 KGHSH, CDR2 LQKENI. Germline trimming cut 1 base from V and 6 bases from J; bases unmatched to any gene: 5. The RNA, about 0.45 to 1 ug, was put through reverse transcription using random hexamers. Each CDR3 protein is one row after TCRdb ran MiXCR on the immunoSEQ multiplex PCR reads. In the table there are some 150,000 distinct CDR3 sequences, nearly 97% of which are singletons. This specimen comes from a study of CD8 T cells in Susac syndrome. What was sequenced was CD8+ T cells from PBMCs. The rearrangement joins TRBV18 to TRBJ1-2; TRBD1 matches 7 bases. The source is a human donor with multiple sclerosis. In DNA form, the CDR3 reads TGTGCCAGCTCACCACTCGACAGGGAAGATGGCTACACCTTC. Translation gives CASSPLDREDGYTF.